The clone carrying this T cell receptor beta chain has at least ten counts. The length of the CDR3 is 14 residues. Trimming took off 2 bases at V and 0 bases at J, with 9 bases between the two ends. Germline CDR1 GTSNPN, CDR2 SVGIG (reference sequence). Construction of TCR beta libraries relied on iRepertoire HTBI primers and on Arm-PCR targeting CDR3 regions. Each CDR3 protein gets one entry after TCRdb re-called the multiplex PCR reads with MiXCR. This table has approximately 400,000 distinct CDR3 sequences, approximately 15% appearing once. The sample originates from a study of regulatory T cells in long-lasting Graves disease. As for time point: newly diagnosed GD, antithyroid drugs for less than 3 months. RNA from PBMCs was the source of the TCR library. The same specimen was also included in a second study, on T cells in Graves' hyperthyroidism and ophthalmopathy. That report adds: The HTBI set primed first-round TCR CDR3 RT-PCR.

This sequence was found in a woman aged 25-40 years with Graves disease. V is TRBV30 and J is TRBJ2-3, with D perhaps TRBD2 (5 bases). The specimen was peripheral blood mononuclear cells (PBMCs), collected at new diagnosis, from a patient treated with antithyroid drugs. CDR3 DNA: TGTGCCTGGAGTTATGGCGGGAGCACAGATACGCAGTATTTT. Protein sequence: CAWSYGGSTDTQYF. Based on the CDR3 plus reference TRBV30 and TRBJ2-3, the full variable domain is SQTIHQWPATLVQPVGSPLSLECTVEGTSNPNLYWYRQAAGRGLQLLFYSVGIGQISSEVPQNLSASRPQDRQFILSSKKLLLSDSGFYLCAWSYGGSTDTQYFGPGTRLTVL.